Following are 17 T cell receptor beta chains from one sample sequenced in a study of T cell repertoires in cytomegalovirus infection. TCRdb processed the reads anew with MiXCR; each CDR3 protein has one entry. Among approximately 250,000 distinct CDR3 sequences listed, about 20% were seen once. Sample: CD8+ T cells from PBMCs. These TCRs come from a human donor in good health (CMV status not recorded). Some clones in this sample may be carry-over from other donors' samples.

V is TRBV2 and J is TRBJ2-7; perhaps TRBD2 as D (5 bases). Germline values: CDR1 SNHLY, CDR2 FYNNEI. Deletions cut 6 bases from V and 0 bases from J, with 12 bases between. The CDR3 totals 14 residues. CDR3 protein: CASSEPGNSYEQYF. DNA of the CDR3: TGTGCCAGCAGCGAACCCGGGAACTCCTACGAGCAGTACTTC. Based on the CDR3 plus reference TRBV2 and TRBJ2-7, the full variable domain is EPEVTQTPSHQVTQMGQEVILRCVPISNHLYFYWYRQILGQKVEFLVSFYNNEISEKSEIFDDQFSVERPDGSNFTLKIRSTKLEDSAMYFCASSEPGNSYEQYFGPGTRLTVT.

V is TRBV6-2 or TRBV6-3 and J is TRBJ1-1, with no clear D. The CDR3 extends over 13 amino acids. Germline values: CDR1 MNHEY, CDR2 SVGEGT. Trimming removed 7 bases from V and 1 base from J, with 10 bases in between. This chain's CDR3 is CASTNGGNTEAFF. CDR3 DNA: TGTGCCAGCACAAACGGAGGGAACACTGAAGCTTTCTTT.

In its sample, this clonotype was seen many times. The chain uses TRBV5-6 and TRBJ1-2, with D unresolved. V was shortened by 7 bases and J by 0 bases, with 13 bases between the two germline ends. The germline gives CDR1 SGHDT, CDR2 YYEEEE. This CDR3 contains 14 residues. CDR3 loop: CASLNSYPNYGYTF. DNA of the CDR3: TGTGCCAGCCTGAACAGCTATCCTAACTATGGCTACACCTTC.

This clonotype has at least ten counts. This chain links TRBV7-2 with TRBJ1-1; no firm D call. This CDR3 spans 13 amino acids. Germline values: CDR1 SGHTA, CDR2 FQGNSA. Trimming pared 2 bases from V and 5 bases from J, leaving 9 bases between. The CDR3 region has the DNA TGTGCCAGCAGCTTAAACGGACGAACTGAAGCTTTCTTT. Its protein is CASSLNGRTEAFF.

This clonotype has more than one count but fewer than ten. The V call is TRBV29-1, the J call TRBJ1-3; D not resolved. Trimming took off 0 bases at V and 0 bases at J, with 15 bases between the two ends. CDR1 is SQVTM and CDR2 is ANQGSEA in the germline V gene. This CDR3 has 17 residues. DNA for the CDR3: TGCAGCGTTGAAGATTGGTCCCTTCCTAGCTCTGGAAACACCATATATTTT. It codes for CSVEDWSLPSSGNTIYF.

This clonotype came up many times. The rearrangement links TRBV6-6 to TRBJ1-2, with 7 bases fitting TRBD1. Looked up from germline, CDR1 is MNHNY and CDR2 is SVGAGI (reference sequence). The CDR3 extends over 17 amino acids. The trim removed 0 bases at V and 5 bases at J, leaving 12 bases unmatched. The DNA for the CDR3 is TGTGCCAGCAGTTACTCAGACCGCGGGAGGGACAGTTATGGCTACACCTTC. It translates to CASSYSDRGRDSYGYTF.

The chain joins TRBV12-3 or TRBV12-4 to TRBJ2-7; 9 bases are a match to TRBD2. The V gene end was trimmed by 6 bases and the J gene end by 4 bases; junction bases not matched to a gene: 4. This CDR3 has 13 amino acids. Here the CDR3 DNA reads TGTGCCAGCAGGGTTAGCGGGGGTTACGAGCAGTACTTC. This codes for CASRVSGGYEQYF.

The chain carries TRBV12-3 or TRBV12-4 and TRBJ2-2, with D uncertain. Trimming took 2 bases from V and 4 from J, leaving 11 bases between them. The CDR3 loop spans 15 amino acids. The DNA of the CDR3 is TGTGCCAGCAGTTTAAGGGCACTCGGCACCGGGGAGCTGTTTTTT. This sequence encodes CASSLRALGTGELFF.

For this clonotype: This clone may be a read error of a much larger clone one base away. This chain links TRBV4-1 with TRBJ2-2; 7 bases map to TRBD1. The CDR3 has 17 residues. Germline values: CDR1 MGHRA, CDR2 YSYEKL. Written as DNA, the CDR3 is TGCACCAGCAGCCAAACCGTAGGACAGGTCAACACCGGGGAGCTGTTTTTT. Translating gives CTSSQTVGQVNTGELFF.

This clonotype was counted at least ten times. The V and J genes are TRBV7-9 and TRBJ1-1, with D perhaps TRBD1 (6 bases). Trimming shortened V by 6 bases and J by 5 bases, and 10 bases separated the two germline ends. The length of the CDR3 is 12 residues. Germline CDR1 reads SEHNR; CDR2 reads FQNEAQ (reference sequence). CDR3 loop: CASSPQGTEAFF. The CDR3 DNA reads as TGTGCCAGCAGTCCTCAGGGGACTGAAGCTTTCTTT.

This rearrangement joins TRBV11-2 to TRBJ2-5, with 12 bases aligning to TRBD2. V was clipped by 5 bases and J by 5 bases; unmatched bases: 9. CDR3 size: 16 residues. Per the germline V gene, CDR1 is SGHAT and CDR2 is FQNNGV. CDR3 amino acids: CASSPGLAGSGETQYF. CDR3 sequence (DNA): TGTGCCAGCAGCCCTGGACTAGCGGGGTCCGGGGAGACCCAGTACTTC.

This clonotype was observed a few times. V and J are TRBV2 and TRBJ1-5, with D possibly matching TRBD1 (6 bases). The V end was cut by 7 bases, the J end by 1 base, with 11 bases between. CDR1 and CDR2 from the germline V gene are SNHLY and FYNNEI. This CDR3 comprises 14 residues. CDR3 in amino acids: CASTWTESNQPQHF. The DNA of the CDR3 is TGTGCCAGCACTTGGACAGAAAGCAATCAGCCCCAGCATTTT.

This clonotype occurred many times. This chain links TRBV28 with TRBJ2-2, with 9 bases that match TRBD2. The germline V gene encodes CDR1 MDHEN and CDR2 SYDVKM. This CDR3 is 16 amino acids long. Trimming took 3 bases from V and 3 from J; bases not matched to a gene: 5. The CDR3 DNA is TGTGCCAGCAGTTTTTCTAGCGGGACATACACCGGGGAGCTGTTTTTT. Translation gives CASSFSSGTYTGELFF.

The CDR3 is CASSQEGETQYF. The DNA for the CDR3 is TGCGCCAGCAGCCAAGAGGGAGAGACCCAGTACTTC. The genes are TRBV4-1 and TRBJ2-5; D uncertain. The CDR3 sequence is 12 residues long. V lost 0 bases and J 4 bases, leaving 3 bases between the germline ends. The germline V gene has CDR1 MGHRA and CDR2 YSYEKL.

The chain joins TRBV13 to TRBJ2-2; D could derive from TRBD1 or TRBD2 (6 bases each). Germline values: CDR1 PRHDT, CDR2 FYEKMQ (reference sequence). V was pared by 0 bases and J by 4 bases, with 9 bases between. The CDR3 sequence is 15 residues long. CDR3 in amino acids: CASSLGRGGTGELFF. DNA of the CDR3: TGTGCCAGCAGCTTAGGCAGGGGAGGCACCGGGGAGCTGTTTTTT.

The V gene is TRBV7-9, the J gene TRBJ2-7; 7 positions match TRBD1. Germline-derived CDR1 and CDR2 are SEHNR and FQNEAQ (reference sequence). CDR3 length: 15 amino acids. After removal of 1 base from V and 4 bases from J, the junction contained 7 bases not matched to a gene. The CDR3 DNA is TGTGCCAGCAGCTTAGAAATTGGGACAGAATACGAGCAGTACTTC. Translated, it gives CASSLEIGTEYEQYF.

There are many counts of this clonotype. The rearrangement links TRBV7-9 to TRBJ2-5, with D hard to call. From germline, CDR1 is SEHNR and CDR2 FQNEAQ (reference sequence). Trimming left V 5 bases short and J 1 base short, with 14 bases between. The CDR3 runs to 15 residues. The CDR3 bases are TGTGCCAGCAGCCCCCTAGGGAACGGCCAAGAGACCCAGTACTTC. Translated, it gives CASSPLGNGQETQYF.